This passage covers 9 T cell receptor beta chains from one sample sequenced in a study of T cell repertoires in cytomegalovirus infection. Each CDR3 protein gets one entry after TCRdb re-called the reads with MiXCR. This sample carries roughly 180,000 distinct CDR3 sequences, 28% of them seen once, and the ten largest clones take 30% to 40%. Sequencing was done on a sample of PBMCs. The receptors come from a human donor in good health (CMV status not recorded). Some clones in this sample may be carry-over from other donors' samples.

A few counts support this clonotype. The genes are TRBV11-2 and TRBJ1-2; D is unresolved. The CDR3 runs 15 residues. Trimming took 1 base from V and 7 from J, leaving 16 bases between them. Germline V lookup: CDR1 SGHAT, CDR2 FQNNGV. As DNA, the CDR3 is TGTGCCAGCAGCTTAGTATCCGGAGCTGACGGTGGCTACACCTTC. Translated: CASSLVSGADGGYTF. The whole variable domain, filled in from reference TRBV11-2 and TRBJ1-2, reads EAGVAQSPRYKIIEKRQSVAFWCNPISGHATLYWYQQILGQGPKLLIQFQNNGVVDDSQLPKDRFSAERLKGVDSTLKIQPAKLEDSAVYLCASSLVSGADGGYTFGSGTRLTVV.

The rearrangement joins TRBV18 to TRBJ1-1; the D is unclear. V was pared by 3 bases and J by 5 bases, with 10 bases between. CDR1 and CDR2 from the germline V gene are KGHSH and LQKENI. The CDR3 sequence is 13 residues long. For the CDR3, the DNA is TGTGCCAGCTCACCTGGGCGGGAGACTGAAGCTTTCTTT. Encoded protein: CASSPGRETEAFF.

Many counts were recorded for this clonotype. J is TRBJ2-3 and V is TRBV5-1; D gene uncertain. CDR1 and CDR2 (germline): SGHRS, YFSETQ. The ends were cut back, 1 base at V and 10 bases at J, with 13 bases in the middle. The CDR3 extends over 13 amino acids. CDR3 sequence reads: CASSLSSISPQYF. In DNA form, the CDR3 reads TGCGCCAGCAGCTTGTCTTCAATATCCCCGCAGTATTTT.

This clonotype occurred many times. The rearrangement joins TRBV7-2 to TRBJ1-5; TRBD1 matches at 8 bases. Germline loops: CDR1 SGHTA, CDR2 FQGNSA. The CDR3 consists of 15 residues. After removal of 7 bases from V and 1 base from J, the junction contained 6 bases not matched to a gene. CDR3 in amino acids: CASTPDRASNQPQHF. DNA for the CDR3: TGTGCCAGCACCCCGGACAGGGCGAGCAATCAGCCCCAGCATTTT.

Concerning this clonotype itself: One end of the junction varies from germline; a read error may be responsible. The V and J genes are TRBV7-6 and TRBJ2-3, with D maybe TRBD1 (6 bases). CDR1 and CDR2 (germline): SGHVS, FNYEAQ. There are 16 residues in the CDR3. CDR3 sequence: CASNSRQASSTDTKYF. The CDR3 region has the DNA TGTGCCAGCAACTCCCGACAGGCCTCTAGCACAGATACGAAGTATTTT.

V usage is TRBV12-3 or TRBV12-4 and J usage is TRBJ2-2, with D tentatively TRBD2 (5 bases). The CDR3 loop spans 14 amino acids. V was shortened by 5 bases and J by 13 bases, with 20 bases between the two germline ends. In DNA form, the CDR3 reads TGTGCCAGCAGTGTAGACTCCTTAGAGGGAAGGCTGTTTTTT. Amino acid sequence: CASSVDSLEGRLFF.

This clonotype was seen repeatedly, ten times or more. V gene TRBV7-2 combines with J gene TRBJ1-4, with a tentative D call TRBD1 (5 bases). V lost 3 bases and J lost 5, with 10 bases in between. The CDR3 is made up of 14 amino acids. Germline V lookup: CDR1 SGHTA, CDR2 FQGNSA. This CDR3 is CASSLRDGNEKLFF. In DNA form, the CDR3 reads TGTGCCAGCAGCTTGCGGGACGGAAATGAAAAACTGTTTTTT.

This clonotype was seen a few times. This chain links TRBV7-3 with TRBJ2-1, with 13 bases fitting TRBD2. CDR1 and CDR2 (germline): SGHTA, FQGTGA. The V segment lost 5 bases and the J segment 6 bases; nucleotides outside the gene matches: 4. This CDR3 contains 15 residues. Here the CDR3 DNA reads TGTGCCAGCAGCGTCGGGACTAGCGGGGTCAATGAGCAGTTCTTC. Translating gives CASSVGTSGVNEQFF.

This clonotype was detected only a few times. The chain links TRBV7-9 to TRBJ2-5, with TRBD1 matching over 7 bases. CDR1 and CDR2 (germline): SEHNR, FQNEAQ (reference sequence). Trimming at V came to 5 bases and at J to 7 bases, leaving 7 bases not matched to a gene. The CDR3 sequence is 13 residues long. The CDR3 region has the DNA TGTGCCAGCAGCAGTCAACAGGGGACGACCCAGTACTTC. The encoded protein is CASSSQQGTTQYF.